This entry features one T cell receptor (beta chain) sequence. Its matching antigen is unknown. These data are taken from a study of response to subunit inactivated influenza vaccine. Germline CDR1 and CDR2: DFQATT and SNEGSKA (reference sequence). This CDR3 is 13 amino acids long. TCRdb fed the RT-PCR reads into MiXCR, producing one record per CDR3 protein. The sample has 560,000 or so distinct CDR3 sequences; 7.6% are singletons. Findings and limits, study-wide: Every seasonal influenza vaccination brings in few new T cells, the authors suggested.

The source material was PBMCs from blood, sampled 23 months after vaccination. The origin of this receptor is a man between 50 and 75 years old who received an inactivated influenza vaccine. This chain connects TRBV20-1 to TRBJ2-7, with 7 bases matching TRBD2. The CDR3 reads CCTQPGGRGEQYF. The CDR3 DNA is TGCTGTACTCAGCCGGGAGGAAGGGGCGAGCAGTACTTC.